Below, 27 T cell receptor beta chains from the same sample are listed, as sequenced in a study of T cells in narcolepsy. Using immunoSEQ multiplex PCR, the repertoire was profiled, and TCRdb retains in-frame clones only, with some absent. Of approximately 25,000 clones listed, 79% were seen once; the top ten hold over 5%. Sequenced material: memory (CD45RA-) CD4+ T cells from blood. These receptors all come from a human donor in good health.

V usage is TRBV6-1 and J usage is TRBJ1-1, with unresolved D. The CDR3 is 13 amino acids. The V gene's germline CDR1 is MNHNS and CDR2 SASEGT. Between the trimmed V and J ends, which lost 3 bases and 3 bases, there was a span of 8 bases. The CDR3 bases are TGTGCCAGCAGTGAGGGATGGGACACTGAAGCTTTCTTT. Residues: CASSEGWDTEAFF.

The J gene is TRBJ2-2, the V gene TRBV11-2; D is ambiguous. Germline V CDR1 and CDR2: SGHAT, FQNNGV. This CDR3 is built from 14 residues. Trimming removed 0 bases at V and 6 bases at J, with 8 bases between. The CDR3, as DNA: TGTGCCAGCAGCTTAGATCGTGTTGCCGGGGAGCTGTTTTTT. This codes for CASSLDRVAGELFF.

A note on this clone: Other DNA sequences in this sample translate to the same CDR3. The chain employs TRBV28 and TRBJ2-7; unclear D gene. Germline V gives CDR1 MDHEN, CDR2 SYDVKM. The CDR3 covers 16 residues. The V end lost 6 bases, the J end lost 4 bases, and 22 bases lay between the germline ends. The CDR3 sequence is CASSPTPRRILYEQYF. CDR3 nucleotide sequence: TGTGCCAGCAGCCCCACTCCCAGACGAATCCTTTACGAGCAGTACTTC.

V gene TRBV6-1 combines with J gene TRBJ1-6; D remains unclear. Looked up from germline, CDR1 is MNHNS and CDR2 is SASEGT. This CDR3 has 15 amino acids. Between the trimmed V and J ends, which lost 2 bases and 0 bases, there was a span of 5 bases. The CDR3 loop is CASSEYRSYNSPLHF. The DNA of the CDR3 is TGTGCCAGCAGTGAATATCGCTCCTATAATTCACCCCTCCACTTT.

The chain employs TRBV28 and TRBJ1-3; 8 nucleotides align to TRBD1. The J call may be faulty, since TRBJ2-2 better matches the DNA end. The CDR3 is made up of 15 amino acids. Germline lookup yields CDR1 MDHEN and CDR2 SYDVKM. CDR3 region: CASSPDRADTGELFF. The CDR3 DNA reads TGTGCCAGCAGTCCGGACAGGGCGGACACCGGGGAGCTGTTTTTT.

This clone came up a few times. The identical CDR3 is also encoded by other nucleotide sequences in the sample. The chain employs TRBV4-2 and TRBJ1-4; D not resolved. Germline lookup yields CDR1 LGHNA and CDR2 YNFKEQ. The CDR3 contains 16 residues. The V and J ends lost 4 bases and 0 bases respectively, with 12 bases between them. In nucleotides, the CDR3 is TGTGCCAGCAGCCGACCTTCTGGAGCAACTAATGAAAAACTGTTTTTT. It encodes CASSRPSGATNEKLFF.

V is TRBV19 and J is TRBJ2-2, with 9 bases identical to TRBD1. This CDR3 is 18 amino acids long. The V gene's germline CDR1 is LNHDA and CDR2 SQIVND (reference sequence). Unmatched junction bases numbered 8, after V lost 2 bases and J lost 1 base. The CDR3: CASSIRRQGGLNTGELFF. The CDR3 coding sequence is TGTGCCAGTAGTATACGTCGACAGGGGGGTTTGAACACCGGGGAGCTGTTTTTT.

This rearrangement joins TRBV2 to TRBJ2-1; maybe TRBD2 (5 bases). V shed 4 bases and J shed 9 bases, with 16 bases lying between them. CDR1 and CDR2 (germline): SNHLY, FYNNEI. There are 14 residues in the CDR3. The DNA for the CDR3 is TGTGCCAGCAGTGTGGGCGAGGGTTTCGGTGAGCAGTTCTTC. Translated: CASSVGEGFGEQFF.

The chain combines TRBV28 with TRBJ2-1; D may be TRBD1 or TRBD2 (5 bases each). CDR1 is MDHEN and CDR2 is SYDVKM in the germline V gene. The V end lost 8 bases, the J end lost 5 bases, and 22 bases lay between the germline ends. The CDR3 is made up of 16 amino acids. CDR3 DNA sequence: TGTGCCAGCGGCAGTCCCGGGGCCAATGGCGACAATGAGCAGTTCTTC. Its protein is CASGSPGANGDNEQFF.

This clone appeared a single time. The gene calls are TRBV19 and TRBJ1-1; D possibly corresponds to TRBD1 (6 bases). Germline V gene sequence: CDR1 LNHDA, CDR2 SQIVND (reference sequence). The CDR3 length is 13 residues. Trimming shortened V by 4 bases and J by 1 base, and 7 bases separated the two germline ends. CDR3 sequence reads: CASSKQGNTEAFF. The CDR3 bases are TGTGCCAGTAGTAAACAGGGGAACACTGAAGCTTTCTTT.

V is TRBV19 and J is TRBJ2-3; TRBD2 matches 9 bases. Germline values: CDR1 LNHDA, CDR2 SQIVND (reference sequence). This CDR3 region has 16 residues. With 7 bases clipped from V and 3 bases from J, the junction kept 11 bases outside the gene matches. CDR3 sequence reads: CASKAGGQRYTDTQYF. The CDR3 DNA reads TGTGCCAGTAAAGCGGGGGGACAAAGGTATACAGATACGCAGTATTTT.

The rearrangement joins TRBV27 to TRBJ2-7; 13 positions match TRBD2. This CDR3 comprises 16 residues. CDR1 and CDR2 (germline): MNHEY, SMNVEV (reference sequence). The V segment lost 8 bases and the J segment 0 bases; nucleotides outside the gene matches: 7. CDR3 DNA: TGTGCCAGCGGGGGACTAGCGGGAAAGAGCTCCTACGAGCAGTACTTC. Translation: CASGGLAGKSSYEQYF.

The chain couples TRBV5-4 to TRBJ2-3; D is possibly TRBD1 or TRBD2 (7 bases each). Germline V gene data show CDR1 as SGHNT and CDR2 as YYREEE (reference sequence). Trimming cost V 2 bases and J 4 bases, with 23 bases left between them. This CDR3 is built from 18 residues. This chain's CDR3 is CASSFAGGRAGLPDTQYF. In nucleotides, the CDR3 is TGTGCCAGCAGCTTTGCAGGGGGACGAGCGGGGTTACCAGATACGCAGTATTTT.

This rearrangement joins TRBV19 to TRBJ2-7; 7 bases are a match to TRBD2. CDR1 is LNHDA and CDR2 is SQIVND in the germline V gene (reference sequence). The J segment lost 3 bases and the V segment lost 6 bases, leaving 11 bases of the junction unmatched. The CDR3 totals 15 residues. The CDR3 nucleotides are TGTGCCAGTAGCAAAACTAGCGACTCGCGCTACGAGCAGTACTTC. Translating gives CASSKTSDSRYEQYF.

V and J are TRBV6-1 and TRBJ2-7, with D maybe TRBD1 (6 bases). Per germline, CDR1 MNHNS and CDR2 SASEGT. V shed 3 bases and J shed 1 base, with 7 bases lying between them. The CDR3 covers 13 residues. The CDR3 sequence: CASSDDRSYEQYF. For the CDR3, the DNA is TGTGCCAGCAGTGACGACAGGTCCTACGAGCAGTACTTC.

CDR3 coding DNA: TGTGCCAGCGCCGCACAGGGGTACGAGCAGTACTTC. It codes for CASAAQGYEQYF. This sequence joins TRBV6-5 and TRBJ2-7, with 7 bases fitting TRBD1. CDR1 is MNHEY and CDR2 is SVGAGI in the germline V gene. The CDR3 extends over 12 amino acids. J gave up 4 bases and V 8 bases, and 5 bases lay outside the gene matches.

This clone was recorded once. The rearrangement links TRBV29-1 to TRBJ1-1; perhaps TRBD1 as D (5 bases). With 6 bases removed from V and 0 bases from J, the gap between germline ends came to 14 bases. Germline CDR1 and CDR2: SQVTM and ANQGSEA. CDR3 size: 14 residues. CDR3 in amino acids: CSVSRRDLNTEAFF. CDR3 coding DNA: TGCAGCGTCTCCCGGCGGGACTTGAACACTGAAGCTTTCTTT.

The V and J genes are TRBV6-5 and TRBJ1-2, with 7 bases aligning to TRBD1. Per the germline V gene, CDR1 is MNHEY and CDR2 is SVGAGI. Germline trimming cut 6 bases from V and 4 bases from J; bases unmatched to any gene: 8. The CDR3 contains 14 residues. The CDR3 sequence: CASRSQGDSYGYTF. DNA of the CDR3: TGTGCCAGCAGATCTCAGGGGGATAGCTATGGCTACACCTTC.

The CDR3 spells CASSYRDEQYF. The CDR3 region has the DNA TGTGCCAGCAGCTACAGGGACGAGCAGTACTTC. This chain connects TRBV28 to TRBJ2-7; D may be TRBD1 (6 bases). V lost 6 bases and J 5 bases, leaving 8 bases between the germline ends. The germline CDR1 and CDR2 sequences are MDHEN and SYDVKM. The CDR3 spans 11 residues.

This chain uses TRBV7-3 with TRBJ2-1; a possible D gene is TRBD1 (6 bases). Trimming pared 4 bases from V and 0 bases from J, leaving 10 bases between. Germline CDR1 reads SGHTA; CDR2 reads FQGTGA. The CDR3 contains 15 residues. CDR3 sequence reads: CASSWDKSSYNEQFF. CDR3 in DNA: TGTGCCAGCAGCTGGGACAAGAGCTCCTACAATGAGCAGTTCTTC.

The chain recombines TRBV7-9 with TRBJ1-4, with TRBD1 identical over 8 bases. Losses at the gene ends were 0 bases for V and 4 bases for J; bases not matched to a gene: 7. CDR1 and CDR2 (germline): SEHNR, FQNEAQ (reference sequence). The CDR3 contains 17 residues. CDR3 protein: CASSLAGPGQGNEKLFF. The CDR3 DNA follows: TGTGCCAGCAGCTTAGCAGGGCCCGGACAGGGTAATGAAAAACTGTTTTTT.

V and J are TRBV5-1 and TRBJ2-5; 10 bases fit TRBD2. Germline V lookup: CDR1 SGHRS, CDR2 YFSETQ. This CDR3 contains 17 residues. Losses at the gene ends were 6 bases for V and 2 bases for J; bases not matched to a gene: 13. The CDR3 loop is CASTPSPSGGPQETQYF. The CDR3 nucleotides read TGCGCCAGCACCCCAAGTCCTAGCGGGGGACCTCAAGAGACCCAGTACTTC.

The V call is TRBV18, the J call TRBJ1-1; a weak D match, TRBD1 (6 bases). Germline V gene data show CDR1 as KGHSH and CDR2 as LQKENI. The CDR3 is 14 residues long. Trimming took 3 bases from V and 8 from J, leaving 16 bases between them. The CDR3 loop is CASSPGTTREEAFF. In DNA, the CDR3 is TGTGCCAGCTCACCCGGGACAACCCGCGAAGAAGCTTTCTTT.

In its sample, this clone was seen once. This chain joins TRBV7-8 and TRBJ1-1, with D possibly being TRBD1 (5 bases). Germline V lookup: CDR1 SGHVS, CDR2 FQNEAQ. Trimming stripped 5 bases from V and 0 bases from J, with 7 bases between. This CDR3 region has 13 residues. The CDR3 nucleotides read TGTGCCAGCAGCCGGGACGTGAACACTGAAGCTTTCTTT. Residues: CASSRDVNTEAFF.

V usage is TRBV7-3 and J usage is TRBJ2-2, with unresolved D. Germline V gene sequence: CDR1 SGHTA, CDR2 FQGTGA. Trimming took off 5 bases at V and 7 bases at J, with 11 bases between the two ends. The CDR3 extends over 13 amino acids. Written as DNA, the CDR3 is TGTGCCAGCAGCCCTTCGGGTGGCGGGGAGCTGTTTTTT. Protein: CASSPSGGGELFF.

This sequence joins TRBV28 and TRBJ1-1; perhaps TRBD1 as D (5 bases). This CDR3 is 15 amino acids long. Deletions cut 6 bases from V and 0 bases from J, with 14 bases between. Germline V gene sequence: CDR1 MDHEN, CDR2 SYDVKM. The CDR3 loop reads CASRERGKMNTEAFF. DNA for the CDR3: TGTGCCAGCAGGGAAAGGGGTAAGATGAACACTGAAGCTTTCTTT. Using reference TRBV28 and TRBJ1-1 for the parts outside the CDR3, the full variable domain is DVKVTQSSRYLVKRTGEKVFLECVQDMDHENMFWYRQDPGLGLRLIYFSYDVKMKEKGDIPEGYSVSREKKERFSLILESASTNQTSMYLCASRERGKMNTEAFFGQGTRLTVV.

The count of this clone is one. The rearrangement uses TRBV7-7 and TRBJ2-5; D unclear. The germline gives CDR1 SSHAT, CDR2 FNYEAQ (reference sequence). V lost 5 bases, J lost 4 bases, and 8 bases lay in between. The CDR3 contains 12 residues. CDR3 region: CASSAMGETQYF. CDR3 sequence (DNA): TGTGCCAGCAGCGCGATGGGAGAGACCCAGTACTTC.